This T cell receptor beta chain derives from a study of shared clonotypes between healthy human individuals. The protocol was immunoSEQ multiplex PCR, while the TCRdb copy is restricted to in-frame clones and leaves out a portion. The repertoire holds some 630,000 clones, with about three quarters as singletons. The germline V gene encodes CDR1 ENHRY and CDR2 SYGVKD. The J segment lost 4 bases and the V segment lost 10 bases, leaving 18 bases of the junction unmatched. CDR3 length: 17 amino acids. The TCR comes from a woman in her twenties or thirties in good health. V usage is TRBV10-3 and J usage is TRBJ2-1; 8 bases match TRBD1. Sequencing was carried out using memory CD4+ T cells sorted from blood. As for subset: CD45RA-negative fraction. CDR3 bases: TGTGCCAGCCGAGGGGGGTCCGGGACAGGAAGATACAATGAGCAGTTCTTC. Translation: CASRGGSGTGRYNEQFF.